The following is a T cell receptor beta chain sequence with its context. These data are taken from a study of cytomegalovirus exposure and HLA in healthy donors. Study summary: An early data release held 79 million or so unique TCRs from HLA-typed donors.

Primers for the PCR totalled 60 Vbeta and 13 Jbeta. Sequenced by immunoSEQ multiplex PCR; TCRdb stores in-frame clones only, minus some. The table includes about 160,000 clones, approximately 78% detected once. Trimming removed 6 bases from V and 8 bases from J; junction bases left unmatched: 9. Germline V gene data show CDR1 as MDHEN and CDR2 as SYDVKM. The CDR3 has 13 residues. V usage is TRBV28 and J usage is TRBJ1-1; 7 bases are a match to TRBD1. This receptor was identified in a woman younger than 30 in good health and CMV-seronegative. Sequencing was carried out using PBMCs. CDR3 DNA: TGTGCCAGCAGGTTTATTGACAGGGACGAAGCTTTCTTT. It yields the protein CASRFIDRDEAFF.